This is a list of T cell receptor beta chains from one sample in a study of Graves' ophthalmopathy and Graves' hyperthyroidism. TCRdb itself ran the multiplex PCR reads through MiXCR, one entry per CDR3 protein. The sample holds hundreds of thousands of distinct CDR3 sequences; about 21% are singletons and the top ten take 3%. The sequencing input was peripheral blood. These receptors were taken from a woman younger than 30 with stable Graves' hyperthyroidism. The CDR3 runs from the conserved cysteine through the conserved F or W. D genes are given only for firm matches. Only some rows state a clone size, as once, few, many or a class for expanded clones.

NA,TRBV14,TRBJ1-2,few,CASSAGQGYGYTF,TGTGCCAGCAGCGCGGGACAAGGCTATGGCTACACCTTC
TRBD1,TRBV7-2,TRBJ2-5,many,CASSRDRGQETQYF,TGTGCCAGCAGCCGGGACAGGGGACAAGAGACCCAGTACTTC
NA,TRBV28,TRBJ2-5,NA,CASASPLGGGTQYF,TGTGCCAGCGCTTCCCCCCTCGGCGGAGGGACCCAGTACTTC
TRBD2,TRBV12-3/TRBV12-4,TRBJ2-7,many,CASSFQVGGYEQYF,TGTGCCAGCAGTTTTCAGGTGGGAGGGTACGAGCAGTACTTC
NA,TRBV4-1,TRBJ2-7,NA,CASSQLPTLVYEQYF,TGCGCCAGCAGCCAACTTCCAACCCTCGTCTACGAGCAGTACTTC
TRBD1,TRBV19,TRBJ1-2,many,CASTSDRGNGYTF,TGTGCCAGTACCTCCGACAGGGGTAATGGCTACACCTTC
NA,TRBV11-2,TRBJ2-5,many,CASSTGLRLRTQYF,TGTGCCAGCAGCACCGGACTGCGACTGCGGACCCAGTACTTC
TRBD1,TRBV18,TRBJ1-5,few,CASSSTGDRSRNQPQHF,TGTGCCAGCTCATCTACTGGGGACAGGTCGCGGAATCAGCCCCAGCATTTT
TRBD2,TRBV20-1,TRBJ2-7,many,CSAGGLVGYEQYF,TGCAGTGCTGGAGGACTAGTTGGTTACGAGCAGTACTTC
NA,TRBV9,TRBJ2-6,many,CASSVARSGANVLTF,TGTGCCAGCAGCGTAGCCCGATCTGGGGCCAACGTCCTGACTTTC
TRBD1,TRBV27,TRBJ1-1,many,CASNINRGGETEAFF,TGTGCCAGCAATATAAACAGGGGAGGGGAGACTGAAGCTTTCTTT
TRBD2,TRBV10-3,TRBJ2-5,many,CAISSGSSETQYF,TGTGCCATCAGCAGCGGGAGTTCTGAGACCCAGTACTTC
TRBD1,TRBV11-2,TRBJ1-2,NA,CASSLNRGLLLANYGYTF,TGTGCCAGCAGCTTGAACAGGGGGCTGTTGTTAGCTAACTATGGCTACACCTTC
TRBD1,TRBV5-1,TRBJ2-7,many,CASRLVYRGSYEQYF,TGCGCCAGCAGGCTGGTCTACAGGGGTTCCTACGAGCAGTACTTC
TRBD1,TRBV7-3,TRBJ1-2,many,CASSLTGQAPLFYGYTF,TGTGCCAGCAGCTTAACGGGACAGGCCCCTTTATTCTATGGCTACACCTTC
TRBD2,TRBV25-1,TRBJ2-7,many,CASISPGGGASSYEQYF,TGTGCCAGCATTTCGCCCGGCGGGGGGGCGAGCTCCTACGAGCAGTACTTC
TRBD2,TRBV6-8,TRBJ2-5,many,CASSHESGRKETQYF,TGTGCCAGCAGCCACGAGAGCGGGAGAAAAGAGACCCAGTACTTC
NA,TRBV7-2,TRBJ1-2,many,CASSRTTGNYGYTF,TGTGCCAGCAGCCGGACAACAGGGAACTATGGCTACACCTTC
NA,TRBV28,TRBJ1-5,many,CASRIPGATNQPQHF,TGTGCCAGCAGGATCCCAGGGGCAACCAATCAGCCCCAGCATTTT
NA,TRBV7-9,TRBJ2-5,many,CASSLEAEEATQYF,TGTGCCAGCAGCTTAGAAGCGGAAGAGGCGACCCAGTACTTC